This T cell receptor (beta chain) was captured by sequencing in a study of Ad26.COV2.S vaccination and SARS-CoV-2 variants. On this clone itself: Its antigen is as yet unknown.

Points from the study as a whole: Spike-specific TCR breadth in vaccine recipients exceeded that seen in placebo recipients. The authors reported substantial breadth in spike-specific CD8+ and CD4+ T cell responses after vaccination.

Assay: immunoSEQ multiplex PCR; the TCRdb copy retains only in-frame clones and omits some. The sample shows more than 150,000 clones, roughly 85% of them seen only once. The CDR3 consists of 12 residues. CDR1 and CDR2 (germline): SGHTA, FQGNSA. J was trimmed by 14 bases and V by 5 bases; bases with no gene match: 9. The TCR was taken from a human donor who had recovered from COVID-19. The sample here was peripheral blood, taken after recovery from COVID-19. The rearrangement joins TRBV7-2 to TRBJ2-5; TRBD2 matches at 9 bases. The CDR3 DNA reads as TGTGCCAGCAGCGACGTCTCGGGACTAGCATACTTC. Translated: CASSDVSGLAYF.